One TCR beta chain is described in this entry. This CDR3 has 14 residues. V was shortened by 8 bases and J by 1 base, with 9 bases between the two germline ends. Germline assignment: CDR1 MDHEN and CDR2 SYDVKM. This sample is drawn from a study of blood T cell repertoires in COVID-19. Sequencing used immunoSEQ multiplex PCR; TCRdb keeps in-frame clones, though not all of them. The sample shows a few hundred thousand clones, around 78% of them seen only once. V gene TRBV28 combines with J gene TRBJ2-6; D remains unclear. Sequencing input: peripheral blood. This TCR was recovered from a man in his sixties who had recovered from COVID-19. CDR3 nucleotides: TGTGCCAGCCTCTCCCTTTCTGGGGCCAACGTCCTGACTTTC. It translates to CASLSLSGANVLTF.